The clone carrying this T cell receptor beta chain came up many times. Its target is unknown. There were only healthy Caucasians among the donors. Each CDR3 protein is one row after TCRdb ran MiXCR on the 5' RACE reads. Seen here are some 630,000 distinct CDR3 sequences, 7.1% observed once, and the top ten hold around 1.6%. The germline V gene encodes CDR1 SGHDT and CDR2 YYEEEE. Deletions cut 2 bases from V and 2 bases from J, with 10 bases between. The CDR3 has 14 residues. This record belongs to a study of identical twins. General study points: Analyses of zero insertions could, in part, be confounded by invariant MAIT and iNKT cells.

The data were also submitted as part of a second study, on yellow fever vaccine responses in identical twins. That report notes: Twins reportedly mounted vaccine T cell responses that seemed partly convergent, partly personalized.

The gene calls are TRBV5-6 and TRBJ1-2, with D tentatively TRBD1 (5 bases). The receptor's source is a woman aged 18-29 years in good health. Sequenced: PBMCs. The CDR3 nucleotides read TGTGCCAGCAGCTTTCCAGAGGGGAACTATGGCTACACCTTC. Translated, it gives CASSFPEGNYGYTF.